This TCR beta chain emerged from a study of CD8 T cells in Susac syndrome. This CDR3 is built from 14 residues. V lost 4 bases and J 9 bases, leaving 19 bases between the germline ends. The germline V gene encodes CDR1 SGHKS and CDR2 YYEKEE (reference sequence). Stable or active relapsing-remitting multiple sclerosis, untreated and meeting revised McDonald criteria, defined the controls. In contrast to the negatively isolated CD8+ and CD4+ T cells, TEMRA cells were FACS-enriched. The RNA input was about 0.5 to 1 ug, and it was reverse transcribed with random hexamers. MiXCR, applied by TCRdb to the immunoSEQ multiplex PCR reads, yields one record per CDR3 protein. The sample includes around 130,000 distinct CDR3 sequences, roughly 80% of them seen just once.

This receptor was taken from a human donor with multiple sclerosis. Input material: CD8+ T cells from PBMCs. The rearrangement joins TRBV5-5 to TRBJ1-1; TRBD1 is a possible D gene (5 bases). CDR3 sequence: CASSLGTGSPKAFF. The DNA for the CDR3 is TGTGCCAGCAGCCTGGGGACCGGGAGTCCTAAAGCTTTCTTT. The full variable domain, in which reference TRBV5-5 and TRBJ1-1 provide the parts outside the CDR3, is DAGVTQSPTHLIKTRGQQVTLRCSPISGHKSVSWYQQVLGQGPQFIFQYYEKEERGRGNFPDRFSARQFPNYSSELNVNALLLGDSALYLCASSLGTGSPKAFFGQGTRLTVV.